This TCR beta chain was identified during a study of spatial heterogeneity in lung cancer. Time point meaning: sample taken at primary tumor resection. Donation came from 70 or so patients with untreated early-stage non-small cell lung cancer. TCRs were sequenced from unsorted whole RNA of tumor, nontumor lung or PBMC. This clonotype was seen once. The V gene's germline CDR1 is LNHDA and CDR2 SQIVND (reference sequence). Trimming pared 1 base from V and 1 base from J, leaving 7 bases between. The length of the CDR3 is 14 residues. TCRdb reprocessed the 5' RACE reads with MiXCR, giving one entry per CDR3 protein. This sample has about 36,000 distinct CDR3 sequences, with 6.5% to 9% found just once.

This specimen consisted of PBMCs, obtained at surgery. The receptor was derived from a female donor with early-stage non-small cell lung cancer. This rearrangement joins TRBV19 to TRBJ2-5, with a tentative D call TRBD2 (5 bases). The CDR3 region has the DNA TGTGCCAGTAGTATAGTCGGAGGCCAAGAGACCCAGTACTTC. The encoded protein is CASSIVGGQETQYF.